This is a list of T cell receptor beta chains from one sample in a study of shared clonotypes between healthy human individuals. Repertoires were generated with immunoSEQ multiplex PCR, while TCRdb's copy carries only in-frame clones and drops some. The table records about 2.1 million clones, around 93% of them present only once. The sequenced sample consisted of naive CD8+ T cells from PBMCs. All receptors come from a young man in good health. Some clones in this sample may be carry-over from other donors' samples. Each CDR3 is given with its conserved first and last residue. D genes are given only for firm matches. Clone size, where shown, is once, few, many, or a class for clones that have expanded.

V	size	D	J	CDR3	DNA
TRBV27	.	.	TRBJ2-2	CASSPTPNTGELFF	TGTGCCAGCAGTCCGACTCCGAACACCGGGGAGCTGTTTTTT
TRBV7-6	.	.	TRBJ2-2	CASSLAGSYTGELFF	TGTGCCAGCAGCTTAGCGGGCTCCTACACCGGGGAGCTGTTTTTT
TRBV7-9	.	.	TRBJ2-2	CASSLVKIAGTGELFF	TGTGCCAGCAGCTTAGTGAAAATAGCAGGGACCGGGGAGCTGTTTTTT
TRBV5-8	.	.	TRBJ2-1	CASRLTSFYNEQFF	TGTGCCAGCAGACTTACTAGTTTCTACAATGAGCAGTTCTTC
TRBV27	.	TRBD2	TRBJ2-7	CASSLPSTSGRIHEQYF	TGTGCCAGCAGTTTGCCCTCGACTAGCGGGAGGATCCACGAGCAGTACTTC
TRBV7-9	.	.	TRBJ2-5	CASSLGSWETQYF	TGTGCCAGCAGCTTAGGGAGCTGGGAGACCCAGTACTTC
TRBV27	.	.	TRBJ2-7	CASSLLGGDEQYF	TGTGCCAGCAGTTTATTGGGGGGAGACGAGCAGTACTTC
TRBV20-1	few	.	TRBJ2-5	CSAQQETQYF	TGCAGTGCACAGCAAGAGACCCAGTACTTC
TRBV5-1	.	.	TRBJ2-7	CASSWENRAYEQYF	TGCGCCAGCAGCTGGGAAAACAGGGCCTACGAGCAGTACTTC
TRBV29-1	.	TRBD1	TRBJ2-5	CSGTQGAQETQYF	TGCAGCGGCACACAGGGGGCCCAAGAGACCCAGTACTTC
TRBV27	.	.	TRBJ2-1	CASSYGGVSEQFF	TGTGCCAGCAGTTACGGGGGAGTGAGTGAGCAGTTCTTC
TRBV27	.	TRBD1	TRBJ1-1	CASSSLSDRDGTEAFF	TGTGCCAGCAGTTCCCTTTCTGACAGGGATGGCACTGAAGCTTTCTTT
TRBV7-9	.	TRBD2	TRBJ2-3	CASSLLLAGTDTQYF	TGTGCCAGCAGCTTATTACTAGCGGGCACAGATACGCAGTATTTT
TRBV19	.	.	TRBJ1-5	CASRTGGYTSNQPQHF	TGTGCCAGTAGGACGGGGGGATATACAAGCAATCAGCCCCAGCATTTT
TRBV2	.	.	TRBJ2-3	CASMAAQASTDTQYF	TGTGCCAGCATGGCGGCACAGGCTAGCACAGATACGCAGTATTTT
TRBV5-4	once	.	TRBJ2-7	CASSPDPTYEQYF	TGTGCCAGCAGCCCGGACCCGACCTACGAGCAGTACTTC
TRBV2	.	.	TRBJ1-2	CASSDRASRYGYTF	TGTGCCAGCAGTGATAGGGCCTCGCGCTATGGCTACACCTTC
TRBV7-2	.	.	TRBJ2-5	CASSFKETQYF	TGTGCCAGCAGCTTTAAAGAGACCCAGTACTTC
TRBV7-8	.	.	TRBJ1-5	CASSLRVGAGQPQHF	TGTGCCAGCAGCTTACGGGTGGGGGCTGGTCAGCCCCAGCATTTT
TRBV5-1	.	.	TRBJ2-7	CASRDIRLYEQYF	TGCGCCAGCAGGGACATCCGCTTGTACGAGCAGTACTTC
TRBV27	.	.	TRBJ1-1	CASSFGGMNTEAFF	TGTGCCAGCAGTTTCGGAGGGATGAACACTGAAGCTTTCTTT
TRBV10-3	.	.	TRBJ1-1	CAISDGDEPRTEAFF	TGTGCCATCAGTGATGGCGACGAACCGAGGACTGAAGCTTTCTTT
TRBV9	.	.	TRBJ2-3	CASSVVFPDGTQYF	TGTGCCAGCAGCGTAGTGTTCCCTGACGGTACGCAGTATTTT
TRBV4-1	.	.	TRBJ1-5	CASSQDQDSTHRPQHF	TGCGCCAGCAGCCAAGATCAGGACAGTACCCATCGGCCCCAGCATTTT
TRBV27	.	.	TRBJ1-1	CASSSYVDRNTEAFF	TGTGCCAGCAGTTCCTACGTGGACAGAAACACTGAAGCTTTCTTT
TRBV27	.	.	TRBJ2-1	CASIAAYNEQFF	TGTGCCAGCATAGCAGCGTACAATGAGCAGTTCTTC
TRBV7-2	.	TRBD1	TRBJ2-7	CASSLAGQGINYEQYF	TGTGCCAGCAGCTTAGCTGGACAGGGGATTAACTACGAGCAGTACTTC
TRBV5-1	.	.	TRBJ2-1	CASSGGRGEQFF	TGCGCCAGCAGCGGGGGACGGGGCGAGCAGTTCTTC
TRBV27	.	.	TRBJ2-7	CASSTRLSYEQYF	TGTGCCAGCAGCACCAGGCTCTCCTACGAGCAGTACTTC
TRBV7-9	.	.	TRBJ2-7	CASSSWEYYEQYF	TGTGCCAGCAGCTCGTGGGAGTACTACGAGCAGTACTTC
TRBV29-1	once	.	TRBJ1-3	CSVELPGVRGNTIYF	TGCAGCGTTGAATTACCGGGGGTAAGAGGAAACACCATATATTTT
TRBV6-1	.	.	TRBJ2-7	CASSGHHGSYEQYF	TGTGCCAGCAGTGGACACCACGGCTCCTACGAGCAGTACTTC
TRBV28	.	.	TRBJ1-5	CASSSLVQEGQPQHF	TGTGCCAGCAGTTCCCTGGTTCAGGAAGGTCAGCCCCAGCATTTT
TRBV10-2	.	TRBD2	TRBJ2-1	CASGGVSGERDKTYNEQFF	TGCGCCAGCGGGGGGGTGAGTGGAGAGCGGGATAAAACCTACAATGAGCAGTTCTTC
TRBV19	.	.	TRBJ2-3	CASSIRLPDTQYF	TGTGCCAGTAGTATACGACTGCCCGATACGCAGTATTTT
TRBV27	.	.	TRBJ1-2	CASSPRKGGSNYGYTF	TGTGCCAGCAGTCCCAGAAAGGGAGGCTCCAACTATGGCTACACCTTC
TRBV7-8	.	.	TRBJ1-3	CASSPNLIGGFGNTIYF	TGTGCCAGCAGCCCAAACCTAATAGGGGGTTTTGGAAACACCATATATTTT
TRBV5-4	.	.	TRBJ2-7	CASSLLRDISNEQYF	TGTGCCAGCAGCTTGCTTCGGGACATTAGCAACGAGCAGTACTTC
TRBV6-5	.	TRBD1	TRBJ1-2	CASSKGQGAYYGYTF	TGTGCCAGCAGTAAGGGACAGGGGGCTTACTATGGCTACACCTTC
TRBV19	.	.	TRBJ1-2	CASSIATGTQVNYGYTF	TGTGCCAGTAGTATAGCAACCGGGACACAAGTAAACTATGGCTACACCTTC
TRBV7-9	.	TRBD2	TRBJ2-1	CASSPRIAGGTYNEQFF	TGTGCCAGCAGCCCTCGAATAGCGGGAGGGACCTACAATGAGCAGTTCTTC
TRBV27	.	.	TRBJ1-3	CASSFTPSSGNTIYF	TGTGCCAGCAGTTTTACGCCGAGCTCTGGAAACACCATATATTTT
TRBV9	.	TRBD1	TRBJ1-1	CASSVAPTGGKTEAFF	TGTGCCAGCAGCGTAGCACCGACAGGGGGTAAAACTGAAGCTTTCTTT
TRBV27	.	TRBD1	TRBJ2-6	CASSPTDRSGTNVLTF	TGTGCCAGCAGTCCGACGGACAGGTCTGGGACCAACGTCCTGACTTTC
TRBV28	.	.	TRBJ1-2	CASTQAGRSRYGYTF	TGTGCCAGCACCCAAGCGGGACGGAGTCGCTATGGCTACACCTTC
TRBV28	.	.	TRBJ2-7	CASRGQGLTYEQYF	TGTGCCAGCAGGGGGCAGGGCCTTACCTACGAGCAGTACTTC
TRBV10-2	.	TRBD2	TRBJ2-1	CASRIRLAGGNNEQFF	TGCGCCAGCAGAATTCGTCTAGCGGGAGGGAACAATGAGCAGTTCTTC
TRBV27	.	TRBD2	TRBJ2-3	CASSYLAGETDTQYF	TGTGCCAGCAGCTATCTAGCGGGAGAAACAGATACGCAGTATTTT
TRBV28	.	.	TRBJ1-3	CASSPGAVRWSGNTIYF	TGTGCCAGCAGCCCAGGGGCAGTGCGTTGGTCTGGAAACACCATATATTTT
TRBV25-1	.	.	TRBJ2-3	CASMGPPYSTDTQYF	TGTGCCAGCATGGGGCCTCCCTATAGCACAGATACGCAGTATTTT
TRBV7-9	.	.	TRBJ1-1	CASSLVSRATEAFF	TGTGCCAGCAGCTTAGTGAGTCGGGCCACTGAAGCTTTCTTT
TRBV11-2	.	.	TRBJ1-1	CASSLGTAVTAFF	TGTGCCAGCAGCCTAGGGACCGCCGTGACAGCTTTCTTT